Listed here is a single TCR beta chain. Its specific antigen is unknown. Nothing much larger sits one base from this clone, and base qualities are not available. This entry is derived from a study of blood T cell repertoires in COVID-19 (dated by TCRdb to 2018 to 2021). Notes on the research overall: Samples covering the acute and convalescent phases of COVID-19 were provided by collaborators in the United States, Italy and Spain. HLA class I and class II types, where available, came from metadata supplied by the sample provider rather than from assay-based typing. A freely available public database, intended as a resource for researchers studying the immune response to SARS-CoV-2, is where the repertoires were released. Subjects who had been exposed to COVID-19, were actively infected with it, or had recovered from it provided the deeply sampled blood TCRbeta repertoires that made up the dataset. The material from the prospective study consisted of cDNA or gDNA derived from T cells, B-cell-depleted T cells, or PBMCs. Samples were obtained from the ongoing ImmuneRACE study (first 160 participants) and from 950 to 1,500 subjects provided by 6 global collaborators. Sample metadata almost always included a de-identified subject ID, COVID-19 status, age in years and sex.

Study-level results and caveats: The amount of clinical and demographic metadata varied by source and participant and was provided uncurated.

CDR1 and CDR2 were assigned from the germline V gene (reference sequence) as SGHNT and YYREEE. From the cysteine through the phenylalanine, the CDR3 covers 14 amino acids. Only CDR3 DNA is held: 42 bases, read in frame from base 1. Between the V and J ends, shortened by 5 bases and 7 bases respectively, the junction contains 19 bases. Each collaborating institution followed its own protocols to collect whole blood in K2EDTA tubes. Collaborator samples were shipped for TCRbeta analysis as frozen whole blood, isolated PBMCs, or DNA extracted from either sample type. TCRbeta CDR3 regions were amplified from genomic DNA by means of the immunoSEQ Assay, a bias-controlled multiplex PCR. Per the source publication's procedure: The number of nucleated cells in each sample was estimated from the amplification of reference gene primers within the assay. To quantify the absolute abundance of each unique TCRbeta CDR3 rearrangement, sequence reads were collapsed and filtered. For each sample, productive Simpson clonality was calculated as the square root of Simpson's diversity index across productive rearrangements. Here the immuneACCESS table is served through TCRdb, limited to in-frame sequences with V and J called. Missing clones are a known gap in these copies; in checked studies unresolved V genes cover under half, and the rest lacks a known reason. Clone size and the V and J calls come from that table; the DNA yielded D and trimming. The sample table records over 300,000 clones; around 90% of these occur just once. About 6.8% of the sample rests with the top ten.

Sequencing was done on a sample of peripheral blood. The chain links TRBV5-4 with TRBJ2-7; TRBD1 is a weak D gene call, 6 bases matching. The receptor was isolated from a man between 18 and 29 years old with active or convalescent COVID-19. The CDR3 protein sequence reads: CASRTRGNSGEQYF. The DNA sequence follows: TGTGCCAGCAGGACCAGGGGAAATTCGGGTGAGCAGTACTTC. With all but the CDR3 taken from the reference TRBV5-4 and TRBJ2-7 genes, the full variable domain is: ETGVTQSPTHLIKTRGQQVTLRCSSQSGHNTVSWYQQALGQGPQFIFQYYREEENGRGNFPPRFSGLQFPNYSSELNVNALELDDSALYLCASRTRGNSGEQYFGPGTRLTVT.